This T cell receptor beta chain was recovered during a study of neurological immune-mediated disorders. Study-wide results and caveats: Expanded clones shared no identical CDR3 amino acid sequences across subjects, which suggested private TCR-beta repertoires in all groups.

This clonotype was picked up many times. The antigen is unknown. Where libraries were unsorted, they were derived from 2 million PBMCs stored at -80 degrees C. Each CDR3 protein is one row after TCRdb ran MiXCR on the 5' RACE reads. The sample records approximately 86,000 distinct CDR3 sequences, 2.5% to 3% being singletons. Per the germline V gene, CDR1 is SGHDT and CDR2 is YYEEEE. The CDR3 runs 14 residues. V dropped 4 bases and J dropped 4; count of bases not matched to a gene: 6. This TCR derives from a woman aged 30 to 39 with multiple sclerosis. Specimen: PBMCs. The chain has TRBV5-6 and TRBJ2-7, with 9 bases lining up with TRBD2. Here the CDR3 DNA reads TGTGCCAGCAGCGCGCGGACTAGCGAATACGAGCAGTACTTC. It yields the protein CASSARTSEYEQYF.